These 2 T cell receptor beta chains share one sample of origin, sequenced in a study of T cells expressing NK-cell markers (dated by TCRdb to about 2020). The library was prepared using 5' RACE. The listed sequencing device is Illumina HiSeq 2000. TCRdb reprocessed the raw reads; every CDR3 protein sequence is a single record, and DNA is not supplied. This sample's table lists a few hundred thousand distinct CDR3 sequences. 3% to 4.5% of the sample is held by the ten biggest clonotypes. The sequencing input was blood T cells: a sorted CD56 or NKG2C T cell subset, CD4+ or CD8+ T cells, or bulk PBMC T cells (not recorded which). All receptors derive from a man aged 18 to 29 in good health. Donor details come from another sample of the same person, matched by shared clones.

The chain combines TRBV11-2 with TRBJ2-3; as DNA is missing, the TRBD2 call by TCRdb cannot be tested. The germline V gene has CDR1 SGHAT and CDR2 FQNNGV. The CDR3 totals 15 residues. The CDR3 loop is CASSLVALSSDTQYF.

The CDR3 is CASSLIGTDEQFF. The rearrangement joins TRBV7-6 to TRBJ2-1. Germline V gene data show CDR1 as SGHVS and CDR2 as FNYEAQ. This CDR3 comprises 13 residues.